Below, one TCR beta chain is given with its context. Its cognate antigen is unknown. This CDR3 comprises 14 residues. V was cut by 5 bases and J by 4 bases, with 11 bases left in between. The germline CDR1 and CDR2 sequences are MNHEY and SVGAGI. Only in-frame clones appear in the TCRdb table, and some are missing; sequencing was by immunoSEQ multiplex PCR. The sample contains 55,000 to 75,000 clones, about 91% of which appear only once. The data were taken from a study of OX40 agonist ivuxolimab in advanced cancers. Overall study context: The eligibility criteria allowed prior anti-PD-1, anti-PD-L1 or anti-CTLA-4 therapy, and 40% had some. The study reported partial responses in three patients: one hepatocellular carcinoma, two cutaneous melanoma.

Study results and caveats: Also present in some nonresponders was a low level of normalized T-cell clonal expansion. The specificity for antigen of the expanded peripheral T cells was not determined.

The sample consisted of CD4+ or CD8+ T cells sorted from blood, taken in a trial of the OX40 agonist ivuxolimab. This TCR was sampled from an adult with an advanced solid tumor such as melanoma, head and neck, liver or kidney cancer. This chain joins TRBV6-5 and TRBJ2-2; D is undetermined. Here the CDR3 reads CASSPMAPTGELFF. The CDR3 DNA reads TGTGCCAGCAGTCCAATGGCGCCCACCGGGGAGCTGTTTTTT.